These T cell receptor beta chains were read from a single sample in a study of blood T cell repertoires in COVID-19. Method: immunoSEQ multiplex PCR; TCRdb's copy keeps in-frame clones and lacks some. This sample has 170,000 or so clones, with 90% found just once. The sequenced material came from peripheral blood. Receptors were obtained from a man in his fifties with acute or convalescent COVID-19. The CDR3 runs from the conserved cysteine through the conserved F or W.

j_call v_call cdr3_aa
TRBJ1-5 TRBV28 CASSLRDRIFYSNQPQHF
TRBJ1-5 TRBV6-5 CASKVGANQPQHF
TRBJ2-7 TRBV2 CASSGVTVPYEQYF
TRBJ2-1 TRBV11-2 CASSLGLAGVEQFF
TRBJ1-2 TRBV13 CASSLGQGYGYTF
TRBJ1-6 TRBV10-3 CAISKTGSGNSPLHF
TRBJ2-3 TRBV4-1 CASSQGVGGDTQYF
TRBJ1-5 TRBV21-1 CASSKGRGPKKVPQHF
TRBJ1-2 TRBV12-3/TRBV12-4 CASSFAQSSGYTF
TRBJ1-2 TRBV5-4 CASSSVGGNGYTF
TRBJ2-3 TRBV27 CASSLMGGTVADTQYF
TRBJ2-3 TRBV6-5 CASSYMGLGDTQYF
TRBJ2-1 TRBV9 CASSVRVEGEQFF
TRBJ2-3 TRBV20-1 CSASFGGGTDTQYF
TRBJ1-3 TRBV30 CAWSVQPGNTIYF